Ten or more counts support the clone carrying this T cell receptor beta chain. This record belongs to a study of regulatory T cells in long-lasting Graves disease. iRepertoire HTBI primers and Arm-PCR of CDR3 regions built TCR beta libraries. TCRdb recomputed calls from the multiplex PCR reads with MiXCR, one row per CDR3 protein. Here the sample spans about 430,000 distinct CDR3 sequences, about 15% being singletons. Time point given: newly diagnosed GD, antithyroid drugs for less than 3 months. Making the TCR library involved RNA that had been extracted from PBMCs. The patients were enrolled through endocrinology in Xi'an, China. CDR3 length equals 14 residues. Per the germline V gene, CDR1 is MNHNS and CDR2 is SASEGT. V was trimmed by 6 bases and J by 6 bases, leaving 14 bases between them. These same data were also listed under a study on T cells in Graves' hyperthyroidism and ophthalmopathy. That publication notes: The hyperthyroidism was newly diagnosed and had lasted under 2 months; the patients were aged 18 to 65. HTBI primers were the set used in a first-round RT-PCR of the TCR CDR3.

The specimen comprised peripheral blood mononuclear cells (PBMCs), sampled at new diagnosis, from a patient treated with antithyroid drugs. This clonotype originated in a woman aged 40 to 55 with Graves disease. The rearrangement links TRBV6-1 to TRBJ1-4; D unresolved. This chain's CDR3 is CASSFDRKDEKLFF. The CDR3 DNA reads TGTGCCAGCAGCTTTGACCGCAAGGATGAAAAACTGTTTTTT.